These 5 T cell receptor beta chains were all obtained from the same sample, sequenced in a study of shared clonotypes between healthy human individuals. The table came from immunoSEQ multiplex PCR; TCRdb's copy has only in-frame clones and leaves some out. The profile shows around 95,000 clones, over 40% of them singletons. Sequencing was carried out using PBMCs. The receptors come from a middle-aged woman in good health. Some clones in this sample may be carry-over from other donors' samples.

The gene calls are TRBV28 and TRBJ1-5; TRBD1 might be the D (5 bases). The CDR3 has 16 residues. From germline, CDR1 is MDHEN and CDR2 SYDVKM. The V end was cut by 2 bases, the J end by 6 bases, with 17 bases between. The CDR3 nucleotides are TGTGCCAGCAGTTTACTATTGTCGGGGGAAAGTCAGCCCCAGCATTTT. It specifies CASSLLLSGESQPQHF.

Sample share makes this clone medium-sized. The sample holds other DNA sequences that translate to the same CDR3. The chain has TRBV4-3 and TRBJ1-1; D gene uncertain. Trimming cost V 1 base and J 4 bases, with 13 bases left between them. The CDR3 extends over 15 amino acids. Germline V gene sequence: CDR1 LGHNA, CDR2 YSLEER. The CDR3 is CASSQVGSHPTEAFF. The CDR3 bases are TGCGCCAGCAGCCAAGTGGGCAGTCACCCCACTGAAGCTTTCTTT.

The rearrangement uses TRBV28 and TRBJ2-1, with 10 bases lining up with TRBD2. V lost 6 bases, J lost 6 bases, and 8 bases stayed unmatched. This CDR3 spans 15 amino acids. CDR1 and CDR2 from the germline V gene are MDHEN and SYDVKM. CDR3 sequence: CASRGLAGVGNEQFF. The CDR3 nucleotides are TGTGCCAGCAGGGGGCTAGCGGGAGTGGGCAATGAGCAGTTCTTC.

The V call is TRBV30, the J call TRBJ2-5; 8 nucleotides line up with TRBD2. The CDR3 sequence is 16 residues long. V dropped 8 bases and J dropped 2; count of bases not matched to a gene: 16. Germline CDR1 GTSNPN, CDR2 SVGIG (reference sequence). For the CDR3, the DNA is TGTGCCACGGGGGGGAGGCGCACACCCCAACAAGAGACCCAGTACTTC. This encodes CATGGRRTPQQETQYF.

The rearrangement uses TRBV5-1 and TRBJ2-1; D uncertain. Germline V gene lookup returns CDR1 SGHRS and CDR2 YFSETQ. CDR3 length: 14 residues. The V and J ends lost 1 base and 3 bases respectively, with 8 bases between them. The chain's CDR3 is CASSLTTDYNEQFF. CDR3 DNA: TGCGCCAGCAGCTTGACGACCGACTACAATGAGCAGTTCTTC.